The next 3 T cell receptor beta chains were all read from a single sample in a study of glioma-infiltrating T cells. Using RNA template, CDR3s of TCR alpha and beta were amplified with iRepertoire arm-PCR. One entry per CDR3 protein, called by TCRdb with MiXCR from the multiplex PCR reads. Of approximately 400,000 distinct CDR3 sequences in the sample, about two fifths were seen once. Sequencing used glioma tissue, nonneoplastic brain tissue, or PBMCs (not recorded which). These receptors originate from a human donor with low-grade glioma or glioblastoma, undergoing nonglioma brain surgery, or in good health (not recorded which).

This chain links TRBV19 with TRBJ1-2, with 9 bases fitting TRBD1. V dropped 3 bases and J dropped 1; count of bases not matched to a gene: 6. This CDR3 has 16 amino acids. The germline V gene has CDR1 LNHDA and CDR2 SQIVND (reference sequence). CDR3 in amino acids: CASSIWTGDHNYGYTF. Here the CDR3 DNA reads TGTGCCAGTAGTATTTGGACAGGGGACCATAACTATGGCTACACCTTC.

This clonotype was observed at least ten times. V usage is TRBV28 and J usage is TRBJ2-1; D may be TRBD1 (5 bases). V was clipped by 3 bases and J by 0 bases, with 12 bases between them. The CDR3 is 16 amino acids. Germline CDR1 reads MDHEN; CDR2 reads SYDVKM. CDR3 nucleotides: TGTGCCAGCAGTTTCTACAGGTCTAGCTCCTACAATGAGCAGTTCTTC. Translating it yields CASSFYRSSSYNEQFF.

This clonotype was observed at least ten times. The chain links TRBV6-2 or TRBV6-3 to TRBJ2-1, with TRBD1 as a possible D gene (6 bases). This CDR3 spans 14 amino acids. Germline V CDR1 and CDR2: MNHEY, SVGEGT. The V and J ends lost 5 bases and 4 bases respectively, with 12 bases between them. The CDR3 here is CASSRTDDYNEQFF. CDR3 nucleotide sequence: TGTGCCAGCAGTCGGACAGACGATTACAATGAGCAGTTCTTC.